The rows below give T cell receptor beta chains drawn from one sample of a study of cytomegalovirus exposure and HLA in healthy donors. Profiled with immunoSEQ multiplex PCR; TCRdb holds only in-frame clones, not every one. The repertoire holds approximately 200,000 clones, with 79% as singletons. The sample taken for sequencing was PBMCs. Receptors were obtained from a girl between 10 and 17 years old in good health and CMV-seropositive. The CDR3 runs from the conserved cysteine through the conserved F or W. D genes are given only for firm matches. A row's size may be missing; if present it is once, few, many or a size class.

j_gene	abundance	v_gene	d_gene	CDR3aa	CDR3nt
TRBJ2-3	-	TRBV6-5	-	CASSYTISRTDTQYF	TGTGCCAGCAGTTACACTATTTCGCGCACAGATACGCAGTATTTT
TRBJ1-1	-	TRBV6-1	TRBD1	CASRRDRVMNTEAFF	TGTGCCAGCAGAAGGGACAGGGTCATGAACACTGAAGCTTTCTTT
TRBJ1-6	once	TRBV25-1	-	CASSEFGQSPLHF	TGTGCCAGCAGTGAATTCGGACAGTCACCCCTCCACTTT
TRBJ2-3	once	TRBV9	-	CASSARGGVPTDTQYF	TGTGCCAGCAGCGCGAGGGGGGGGGTGCCCACAGATACGCAGTATTTT
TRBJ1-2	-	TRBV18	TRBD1	CASSPRQGSDGYTF	TGTGCCAGCTCACCCCGACAGGGCTCGGATGGCTACACCTTC
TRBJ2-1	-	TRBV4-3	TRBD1	CASSQDLDRVSYNEQFF	TGCGCCAGCAGCCAAGATCTGGACAGGGTAAGCTACAATGAGCAGTTCTTC
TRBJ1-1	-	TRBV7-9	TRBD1	CASSLLTGDDSREAFF	TGTGCCAGCAGCTTACTCACAGGGGACGATTCGAGAGAAGCTTTCTTT
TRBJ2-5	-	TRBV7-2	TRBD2	CASSYPGTSGGNSWETQYF	TGTGCCAGCAGCTATCCCGGGACTAGCGGGGGGAATTCGTGGGAGACCCAGTACTTC
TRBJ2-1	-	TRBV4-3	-	CASSQGVGNEQFF	TGCGCCAGCAGCCAAGGTGTCGGGAATGAGCAGTTCTTC
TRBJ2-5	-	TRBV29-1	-	CSVMRWTVEETQYF	TGCAGCGTTATGAGGTGGACAGTTGAAGAGACCCAGTACTTC
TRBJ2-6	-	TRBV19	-	CASSRETGTKSSGANVLTF	TGTGCCAGTAGTAGAGAAACCGGGACAAAAAGCTCTGGGGCCAACGTCCTGACTTTC
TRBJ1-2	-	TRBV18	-	CASSSSEGYGYTF	TGTGCCAGCTCATCGTCGGAGGGGTATGGCTACACCTTC
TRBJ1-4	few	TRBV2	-	CASSDSGGVGNEKLFF	TGTGCCAGCAGCGACTCGGGGGGGGTGGGGAATGAAAAACTGTTTTTT
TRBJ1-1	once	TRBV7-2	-	CASSSQVTEAFF	TGTGCCAGCAGCTCACAGGTCACTGAAGCTTTCTTT
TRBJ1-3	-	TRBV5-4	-	CASSLAGAGNTIYF	TGTGCCAGCAGCTTGGCCGGGGCTGGAAACACCATATATTTT
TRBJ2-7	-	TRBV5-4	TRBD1	CASSPGDRAHEQYF	TGTGCCAGCAGCCCGGGGGACAGGGCCCACGAGCAGTACTTC
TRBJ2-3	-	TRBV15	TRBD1	CATSGETGGADTQYF	TGTGCCACCAGCGGAGAAACAGGGGGCGCAGATACGCAGTATTTT